The 28 T cell receptor beta chains below were found in one sample sequenced in a study of pediatric ulcerative colitis. Assay used: immunoSEQ multiplex PCR; TCRdb lists only in-frame clones, some missing. The data show 8,500 to 13,000 clones, roughly 80% seen once. During colonoscopy, one to two rectal pinch biopsies were collected. Sequencing was carried out using gut tissue. These receptors originate from a girl aged 5-17 years who was a control in a study of pediatric ulcerative colitis.

This chain uses TRBV6-6 with TRBJ1-4, with D tentatively TRBD1 (5 bases). V was shortened by 6 bases and J by 8 bases, with 16 bases between the two germline ends. This CDR3 is 14 amino acids long. From germline, CDR1 is MNHNY and CDR2 SVGAGI (reference sequence). This CDR3 reads CASRPPKEGEKLFF. The CDR3 nucleotides read TGTGCCAGCAGGCCCCCGAAGGAGGGGGAAAAACTGTTTTTT.

This clone has only one observation. This sequence joins TRBV19 and TRBJ2-7, with TRBD2 matching 7 bases. CDR1 is LNHDA and CDR2 is SQIVND in the germline V gene (reference sequence). This CDR3 contains 14 residues. J gave up 4 bases and V 6 bases, and 9 bases lay outside the gene matches. As DNA, the CDR3 is TGTGCCAGTAGCAAGACTAGCACTCATTACGAGCAGTACTTC. Protein: CASSKTSTHYEQYF.

The chain has TRBV7-8 and TRBJ2-3, with 10 nucleotides matching TRBD1. CDR1 is SGHVS, CDR2 FQNEAQ, per germline. This CDR3 spans 16 amino acids. J gave up 6 bases and V 5 bases, and 11 bases lay outside the gene matches. The CDR3 loop is CASSPRQGALTDTQYF. The CDR3 nucleotides read TGTGCCAGCAGCCCAAGACAGGGGGCGCTAACTGATACGCAGTATTTT.

This chain joins TRBV11-2 and TRBJ2-3; tentatively, D is TRBD1 (6 bases). This CDR3 is 15 amino acids long. Per germline, CDR1 SGHAT and CDR2 FQNNGV. Deletions cut 4 bases from V and 6 bases from J, with 17 bases between. The CDR3 here is CASSSSDRRRDTQYF. The CDR3, as DNA: TGTGCCAGCAGCTCTAGTGACAGGCGCAGGGATACGCAGTATTTT.

The chain combines TRBV7-7 with TRBJ2-7; D ambiguous. Trimming took 5 bases from V and 0 from J, leaving 11 bases between them. CDR1 SSHAT and CDR2 FNYEAQ come from the germline V gene (reference sequence). The CDR3 has 14 residues. The CDR3 bases are TGTGCCAGCAGCCCCGTGGGCGGCTCCTACGAGCAGTACTTC. It specifies CASSPVGGSYEQYF. Looking up the rest from reference TRBV7-7 and TRBJ2-7 gives the full variable domain: GAGVSQSPRYKVTKRGQDVTLRCDPISSHATLYWYQQALGQGPEFLTYFNYEAQPDKSGLPSDRFSAERPEGSISTLTIQRTEQRDSAMYRCASSPVGGSYEQYFGPGTRLTVT.

A word on this clone: The junction shows a germline mismatch at one end, possibly a read error. The chain is built from TRBV7-7 and TRBJ2-3; 10 nucleotides line up with TRBD2. The CDR3 consists of 15 residues. CDR1 and CDR2 from the germline V gene are SSHAT and FNYEAQ (reference sequence). This chain's CDR3 is CASSFGLAATDTQYF. The CDR3 DNA reads as TGTGCTAGCAGCTTTGGACTAGCGGCAACAGATACGCAGTATTTT.

This chain links TRBV10-3 with TRBJ2-1; D perhaps matches TRBD2 (5 bases). Germline lookup yields CDR1 ENHRY and CDR2 SYGVKD. V lost 4 bases and J lost 5, with 9 bases in between. This CDR3 comprises 13 residues. CDR3 sequence: CAISGGPNNEQFF. CDR3 sequence (DNA): TGTGCCATCAGTGGAGGGCCAAACAATGAGCAGTTCTTC.

This rearrangement joins TRBV2 to TRBJ1-4; the D gene is possibly TRBD1 (6 bases). V lost 4 bases and J 2 bases, leaving 11 bases between the germline ends. This CDR3 is built from 15 residues. The germline gives CDR1 SNHLY, CDR2 FYNNEI. This CDR3 is CASSGYRATNEKLFF. DNA of the CDR3: TGTGCCAGCAGTGGATACAGGGCCACTAATGAAAAACTGTTTTTT.

This clone came up a few times. Written as DNA, the CDR3 is TGTGCCAGCAGCCACGAAAATAACGAGCAGTACTTC. This gives the protein CASSHENNEQYF. V is TRBV4-2 and J is TRBJ2-7, with D uncertain. The CDR3 covers 12 residues. V lost 3 bases and J lost 5, with 8 bases in between. In germline, CDR1 is LGHNA, CDR2 YNFKEQ.

The chain combines TRBV9 with TRBJ1-3, with TRBD1 matching 7 bases. The CDR3 covers 16 residues. V was clipped by 3 bases and J by 2 bases; unmatched bases: 8. From germline, CDR1 is SGDLS and CDR2 YYNGEE. The CDR3 DNA follows: TGTGCCAGCAGCGGCCAGGGGGGGGCGGCTGGAAACACCATATATTTT. This translates into CASSGQGGAAGNTIYF. Full variable domain (remainder filled in from reference TRBV9 and TRBJ1-3): DSGVTQTPKHLITATGQRVTLRCSPRSGDLSVYWYQQSLDQGLQFLIQYYNGEERAKGNILERFSAQQFPDLHSELNLSSLELGDSALYFCASSGQGGAAGNTIYFGEGSWLTVV.

V gene TRBV27 combines with J gene TRBJ2-1, with 8 bases that match TRBD2. CDR1 MNHEY and CDR2 SMNVEV come from the germline V gene (reference sequence). Trimming cost V 4 bases and J 3 bases; bases outside gene matches: 11. The CDR3 is 17 residues long. The CDR3 is CASSSLNGRALYNEQFF. As DNA, the CDR3 is TGTGCCAGCAGTTCTTTGAACGGGAGGGCCCTCTACAATGAGCAGTTCTTC.

The chain carries TRBV6-5 and TRBJ1-5; D is unclear. Deletions cut 5 bases from V and 6 bases from J, with 17 bases between. Per the germline V gene, CDR1 is MNHEY and CDR2 is SVGAGI. CDR3 size: 15 residues. This CDR3 reads CASSPDIRYGQPQHF. The CDR3 nucleotides read TGTGCCAGCAGTCCAGACATCCGCTACGGTCAGCCCCAGCATTTT.

J is TRBJ2-7 and V is TRBV7-2, with TRBD2 matching over 12 bases. CDR3 length: 14 amino acids. CDR1 is SGHTA and CDR2 is FQGNSA in the germline V gene. With 3 bases clipped from V and 6 bases from J, the junction kept 3 bases outside the gene matches. The CDR3 loop is CASSLTSGRAEQYF. In DNA form, the CDR3 reads TGTGCCAGCAGCTTGACTAGCGGGAGAGCCGAGCAGTACTTC. The variable domain in full, completed from reference TRBV7-2 and TRBJ2-7, reads GAGVSQSPSNKVTEKGKDVELRCDPISGHTALYWYRQSLGQGLEFLIYFQGNSAPDKSGLPSDRFSAERTGGSVSTLTIQRTQQEDSAVYLCASSLTSGRAEQYFGPGTRLTVT.

The chain recombines TRBV4-2 with TRBJ2-1, with TRBD2 matching over 9 bases. Germline V gives CDR1 LGHNA, CDR2 YNFKEQ. The CDR3 covers 17 residues. V lost 2 bases to trimming and J lost 4 bases; unmatched junction nucleotides: 9. The CDR3 sequence: CASSQRSLAGLYNEQFF. CDR3 DNA sequence: TGTGCCAGCAGCCAAAGATCCCTAGCGGGACTGTACAATGAGCAGTTCTTC.

The chain combines TRBV6-6 with TRBJ2-2, with 7 bases lining up with TRBD1. The CDR3 consists of 14 residues. Germline-derived CDR1 and CDR2 are MNHNY and SVGAGI (reference sequence). V lost 6 bases, J lost 4 bases, and 5 bases stayed unmatched. CDR3 coding DNA: TGTGCCAGCAGAGACAGGGCTGGCACCGGGGAGCTGTTTTTT. Translated: CASRDRAGTGELFF.

J is TRBJ2-7 and V is TRBV4-3; TRBD2 agrees at 11 bases. The CDR3 has 14 residues. The germline CDR1 and CDR2 sequences are LGHNA and YSLEER. V dropped 4 bases and J dropped 3; count of bases not matched to a gene: 2. The CDR3 spells CASSPGLADYEQYF. The CDR3 DNA sequence: TGCGCCAGCAGCCCGGGACTAGCGGACTACGAGCAGTACTTC.

This chain joins TRBV30 and TRBJ2-1; D perhaps matches TRBD2 (5 bases). This CDR3 has 14 amino acids. Germline V gene lookup returns CDR1 GTSNPN and CDR2 SVGIG (reference sequence). Trimming cost V 0 bases and J 8 bases, with 14 bases left between them. The CDR3 region is CAWSVQSGSHEQFF. The CDR3, as DNA: TGTGCCTGGAGTGTACAAAGTGGGAGCCATGAGCAGTTCTTC.

This chain links TRBV6-1 with TRBJ2-5; D assignment may be TRBD1 or TRBD2 (7 bases each). The CDR3 runs 15 residues. Deletions cut 3 bases from V and 4 bases from J, with 15 bases between. The germline V gene encodes CDR1 MNHNS and CDR2 SASEGT. Here the CDR3 DNA reads TGTGCCAGCAGTGATTTGGCAGGGGGGGGAGAGACCCAGTACTTC. This sequence encodes CASSDLAGGGETQYF.

The CDR3 spells CASSVGLAVRTGELFF. The DNA for the CDR3 is TGTGCCAGCAGCGTGGGACTAGCGGTGAGGACCGGGGAGCTGTTTTTT. The chain is built from TRBV9 and TRBJ2-2, with 11 bases fitting TRBD2. V shed 2 bases and J 5 bases; nucleotides not matched to a gene: 5. Looked up from germline, CDR1 is SGDLS and CDR2 is YYNGEE. The CDR3 covers 16 residues. The whole variable domain, filled in from reference TRBV9 and TRBJ2-2, reads DSGVTQTPKHLITATGQRVTLRCSPRSGDLSVYWYQQSLDQGLQFLIQYYNGEERAKGNILERFSAQQFPDLHSELNLSSLELGDSALYFCASSVGLAVRTGELFFGEGSRLTVL.

The V call is TRBV6-6, the J call TRBJ2-7; D ambiguous. V lost 0 bases, J lost 2 bases, and 8 bases lay in between. Germline lookup yields CDR1 MNHNY and CDR2 SVGAGI (reference sequence). This CDR3 has 14 residues. The CDR3: CASSYSSGTYEQYF. In nucleotides, the CDR3 is TGTGCCAGCAGTTACTCCTCGGGTACCTACGAGCAGTACTTC.

This clone showed up just a few times. The rearrangement uses TRBV10-3 and TRBJ2-1; D remains ambiguous. Trimming shortened V by 10 bases and J by 0 bases, and 16 bases separated the two germline ends. Germline values: CDR1 ENHRY, CDR2 SYGVKD. The CDR3 has 15 residues. The CDR3 DNA reads as TGTGCCACCTACGGGCAGCTAAGCTCCTACAATGAGCAGTTCTTC. This sequence encodes CATYGQLSSYNEQFF.

This sequence joins TRBV5-1 and TRBJ1-5; 10 nucleotides agree with TRBD1. The V and J ends lost 5 bases and 3 bases, in that order; junction bases with no gene match: 5. Germline lookup yields CDR1 SGHRS and CDR2 YFSETQ. The CDR3 consists of 15 residues. In DNA, the CDR3 is TGCGCCAGCAGAGACGGGACAGGGGTCAATCAGCCCCAGCATTTT. Translation: CASRDGTGVNQPQHF.

This chain connects TRBV28 to TRBJ2-5; 10 bases are a match to TRBD2. The ends lost 4 bases at V and 4 bases at J; junction bases unmatched: 12. The germline V gene has CDR1 MDHEN and CDR2 SYDVKM. There are 17 residues in the CDR3. CDR3 residues: CASSWSGRAREGETQYF. The CDR3 DNA reads as TGTGCCAGCAGTTGGAGCGGGAGGGCCAGAGAGGGAGAGACCCAGTACTTC.

The CDR3 region is CASIPLTGSYEQYF. CDR3 sequence (DNA): TGTGCCAGCATTCCTCTGACAGGGTCCTACGAGCAGTACTTC. This rearrangement joins TRBV28 to TRBJ2-7; TRBD1 matches 7 bases. CDR3 length equals 14 residues. The V gene end was trimmed by 7 bases and the J gene end by 1 base; junction bases not matched to a gene: 7. Per the germline V gene, CDR1 is MDHEN and CDR2 is SYDVKM.

The chain uses TRBV7-2 and TRBJ2-5; D might be TRBD1 (6 bases). The germline V and J ends were trimmed by 7 bases and 6 bases, with 15 bases remaining between them. The CDR3 extends over 13 amino acids. Germline CDR1 and CDR2: SGHTA and FQGNSA. The CDR3 loop reads CASTRTAPQTQYF. In nucleotides, the CDR3 is TGTGCCAGCACCAGGACAGCCCCCCAGACCCAGTACTTC.

This chain connects TRBV29-1 to TRBJ1-1; no clear D gene. Germline CDR1 reads SQVTM; CDR2 reads ANQGSEA. The CDR3 has 11 residues. V shed 7 bases and J shed 3 bases, with 9 bases lying between them. The CDR3 DNA sequence: TGCAGCGCCCGGTTTGACACTGAAGCTTTCTTT. Translating it yields CSARFDTEAFF.

The chain carries TRBV29-1 and TRBJ2-7, with a possible D match to TRBD1 (5 bases). CDR1 is SQVTM, CDR2 ANQGSEA, per germline. The V end was cut by 0 bases, the J end by 5 bases, with 11 bases between. The CDR3 runs to 13 residues. CDR3 protein: CSVEDPGNHEQYF. The CDR3 DNA follows: TGCAGCGTTGAAGATCCAGGGAACCACGAGCAGTACTTC.

The genes are TRBV18 and TRBJ2-3, with D perhaps TRBD1 (5 bases). V dropped 5 bases and J dropped 2 bases, with 14 bases sitting between them. The CDR3 extends over 15 amino acids. CDR1 and CDR2 (germline): KGHSH, LQKENI. CDR3 nucleotide sequence: TGTGCCAGCTCATCGTGGACACCCGACACAGATACGCAGTATTTT. Protein sequence: CASSSWTPDTDTQYF.